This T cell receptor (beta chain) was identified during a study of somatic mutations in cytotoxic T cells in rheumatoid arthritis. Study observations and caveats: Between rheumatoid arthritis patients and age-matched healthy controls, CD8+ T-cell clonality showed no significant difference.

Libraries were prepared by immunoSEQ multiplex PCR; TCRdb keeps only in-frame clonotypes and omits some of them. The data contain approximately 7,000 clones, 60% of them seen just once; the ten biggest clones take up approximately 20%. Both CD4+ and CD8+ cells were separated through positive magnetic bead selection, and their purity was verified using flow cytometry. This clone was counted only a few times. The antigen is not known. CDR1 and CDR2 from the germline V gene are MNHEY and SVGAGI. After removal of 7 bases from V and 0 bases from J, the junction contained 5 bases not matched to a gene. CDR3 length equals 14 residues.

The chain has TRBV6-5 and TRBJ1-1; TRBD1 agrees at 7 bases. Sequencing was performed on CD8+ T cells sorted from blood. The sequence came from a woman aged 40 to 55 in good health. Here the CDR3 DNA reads TGTGCCAGCACCAAACAGGGGATGAACACTGAAGCTTTCTTT. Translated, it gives CASTKQGMNTEAFF.